This TCR beta chain was identified during a study of response to subunit inactivated influenza vaccine. Overall study results and limits: Each seasonal flu vaccination may recruit only limited new T cells, authors suggested.

One entry per CDR3 protein, called by TCRdb with MiXCR from the RT-PCR reads. The table lists 550,000 to 800,000 distinct CDR3 sequences, 15% to 19% of them singletons. As regards this clonotype: Antigen specificity is unknown.

This CDR3 is 11 amino acids long. Germline V CDR1 and CDR2: SNHLY, FYNNEI. V lost 8 bases and J 4 bases, leaving 9 bases between the germline ends. The rearrangement uses TRBV2 and TRBJ2-7; maybe TRBD1 (6 bases). The receptor was derived from a man aged 50 to 60 who received an inactivated influenza vaccine. Specimen: PBMCs from blood, collected 11 to 12 days after vaccination. The CDR3 bases are TGTGCCAGCGAACAGGGTTACGAGCAGTACTTC. Protein product: CASEQGYEQYF.